This is a list of T cell receptor beta chains from one sample in a study of blood T cell repertoires in COVID-19. Sequenced by immunoSEQ multiplex PCR; TCRdb stores in-frame clones only, minus some. The sample yields 250,000 to 300,000 clones, 88% seen once. Sequenced: peripheral blood. These receptors all come from a woman in her 30s with COVID-19, enrolled during active disease. The CDR3 runs from the conserved cysteine through the conserved F or W. Fields, in order: CDR3 length, clone size, V gene, D gene, J gene, CDR3 protein, CDR3 DNA. D genes are given only for firm matches. Expanded clones are given a class, and other clones once, few, many or no size at all.

length: 15; size: -; V: TRBV7-2; D: -; J: TRBJ2-1; CDR3: CASSLGWADYNEQFF; DNA: TGTGCCAGCAGCTTAGGATGGGCAGACTACAATGAGCAGTTCTTC
length: 20; size: once; V: TRBV13; D: TRBD2; J: TRBJ2-3; CDR3: CASSLGNRAGALLNTDTQYF; DNA: TGTGCCAGCAGCTTAGGCAATAGAGCGGGAGCCCTTCTCAACACAGATACGCAGTATTTT
length: 14; size: -; V: TRBV28; D: TRBD1; J: TRBJ2-1; CDR3: CANAGGSSYNEQFF; DNA: TGTGCTAATGCAGGGGGAAGCTCCTACAATGAGCAGTTCTTC
length: 15; size: -; V: TRBV30; D: -; J: TRBJ2-1; CDR3: CAWGGSDRAYNEQFF; DNA: TGTGCCTGGGGGGGGTCCGACAGGGCCTACAATGAGCAGTTCTTC
length: 16; size: -; V: TRBV5-1; D: -; J: TRBJ1-3; CDR3: CASSLVWGRFGNTIYF; DNA: TGCGCCAGCAGCTTGGTTTGGGGGCGGTTTGGAAACACCATATATTTT
length: 14; size: once; V: TRBV7-2; D: TRBD1; J: TRBJ1-2; CDR3: CASSLSQGGYGYTF; DNA: TGTGCCAGCAGCCTTTCACAGGGGGGATATGGCTACACCTTC
length: 16; size: -; V: TRBV6-1; D: -; J: TRBJ1-5; CDR3: CASSERPPGSNQPQHF; DNA: TGTGCCAGCAGTGAGCGACCCCCGGGGAGCAATCAGCCCCAGCATTTT
length: 15; size: -; V: TRBV7-9; D: TRBD1; J: TRBJ1-2; CDR3: CASSLAPGQINGYTF; DNA: TGTGCCAGCAGCTTAGCACCGGGACAGATAAATGGCTACACCTTC
length: 16; size: -; V: TRBV14; D: -; J: TRBJ2-7; CDR3: CASSQHQGRSSYEQYF; DNA: TGTGCCAGCAGCCAACATCAGGGGCGGAGCTCCTACGAGCAGTACTTC
length: 14; size: -; V: TRBV20-1; D: -; J: TRBJ2-7; CDR3: CSASFLETLYEQYF; DNA: TGCAGTGCTAGTTTTTTAGAAACCCTCTACGAGCAGTACTTC
length: 14; size: -; V: TRBV5-1; D: TRBD1; J: TRBJ2-7; CDR3: CASSLGTGIHEQYF; DNA: TGCGCCAGCAGCTTGGGGACAGGGATCCACGAGCAGTACTTC
length: 16; size: -; V: TRBV28; D: TRBD2; J: TRBJ2-3; CDR3: CASSSASGFMIPPQYF; DNA: TGTGCCAGCAGTTCGGCTAGCGGGTTTATGATACCCCCGCAGTATTTT
length: 14; size: once; V: TRBV6-6; D: TRBD2; J: TRBJ2-1; CDR3: CASRLAGGLNEQFF; DNA: TGTGCCAGCAGGCTAGCGGGAGGGCTGAATGAGCAGTTCTTC
length: 15; size: -; V: TRBV19; D: TRBD1; J: TRBJ2-3; CDR3: CASSIQGGVGDTQYF; DNA: TGTGCCAGTAGTATTCAAGGGGGCGTGGGAGATACGCAGTATTTT
length: 15; size: -; V: TRBV5-1; D: -; J: TRBJ2-3; CDR3: CASSPGGGRGDTQYF; DNA: TGCGCCAGCAGCCCGGGCGGGGGCCGGGGAGATACGCAGTATTTT
length: 14; size: -; V: TRBV7-9; D: TRBD1; J: TRBJ1-2; CDR3: CASRWDRVWGGYTF; DNA: TGTGCCAGCAGATGGGACAGGGTGTGGGGTGGCTACACCTTC
length: 13; size: -; V: TRBV5-1; D: -; J: TRBJ1-1; CDR3: CASSYQENTEAFF; DNA: TGCGCCAGCAGCTACCAGGAGAACACTGAAGCTTTCTTT
length: 15; size: -; V: TRBV5-1; D: -; J: TRBJ2-2; CDR3: CASSLGGRFTGELFF; DNA: TGCGCCAGCAGCTTGGGGGGGCGCTTCACCGGGGAGCTGTTTTTT
length: 15; size: -; V: TRBV5-1; D: TRBD2; J: TRBJ2-1; CDR3: CASSSGLAEGNEQFF; DNA: TGCGCCAGCAGCTCAGGACTAGCGGAGGGGAATGAGCAGTTCTTC
length: 16; size: -; V: TRBV27; D: -; J: TRBJ1-5; CDR3: CASSPRQATSNQPQHF; DNA: TGTGCCAGCAGTCCCCGACAGGCTACTAGCAATCAGCCCCAGCATTTT
length: 15; size: -; V: TRBV5-4; D: -; J: TRBJ1-1; CDR3: CASSSPPSTNTEAFF; DNA: TGTGCCAGCAGCTCCCCACCCTCTACGAACACTGAAGCTTTCTTT
length: 15; size: -; V: TRBV6-5; D: TRBD1; J: TRBJ2-7; CDR3: CASSYSGQGHNEQYF; DNA: TGTGCCAGCAGTTACTCGGGACAGGGTCACAACGAGCAGTACTTC
length: 16; size: -; V: TRBV5-5; D: -; J: TRBJ2-6; CDR3: CASSASGVPGANVLTF; DNA: TGTGCCAGCAGCGCCTCGGGGGTCCCAGGGGCCAACGTCCTGACTTTC
length: 14; size: -; V: TRBV28; D: -; J: TRBJ1-4; CDR3: CASRSGTRLEKLFF; DNA: TGTGCCAGCAGATCGGGTACAAGACTTGAAAAACTGTTTTTT
length: 13; size: once; V: TRBV30; D: -; J: TRBJ1-1; CDR3: CAWSVNSRTEAFF; DNA: TGTGCCTGGAGTGTAAACAGTCGGACTGAAGCTTTCTTT
length: 16; size: -; V: TRBV5-1; D: TRBD2; J: TRBJ2-2; CDR3: CASSLGRTPSGGELFF; DNA: TGCGCCAGCAGTTTAGGACGGACGCCTAGCGGCGGGGAGCTGTTTTTT
length: 15; size: few; V: TRBV6-5; D: -; J: TRBJ1-2; CDR3: CASSYIRGGVYGYTF; DNA: TGTGCCAGCAGTTACATCAGGGGCGGAGTCTATGGCTACACCTTC
length: 15; size: -; V: TRBV5-5; D: TRBD2; J: TRBJ2-5; CDR3: CASSILGTRGETQYF; DNA: TGTGCCAGCAGCATCCTCGGGACTAGGGGAGAGACCCAGTACTTC
length: 16; size: -; V: TRBV7-9; D: TRBD2; J: TRBJ2-1; CDR3: CASSLVSSGTNNEQFF; DNA: TGTGCCAGCAGCTTAGTTAGTAGCGGGACTAACAATGAGCAGTTCTTC
length: 19; size: -; V: TRBV28; D: TRBD2; J: TRBJ2-6; CDR3: CASSRGLAGVDSGANVLTF; DNA: TGTGCCAGCAGTAGGGGACTAGCGGGAGTGGACTCTGGGGCCAACGTCCTGACTTTC
length: 17; size: -; V: TRBV5-1; D: TRBD2; J: TRBJ2-3; CDR3: CASSPLGTSGDGDTQYF; DNA: TGCGCCAGCAGCCCACTTGGGACTAGCGGAGATGGGGATACGCAGTATTTT
length: 13; size: -; V: TRBV2; D: TRBD2; J: TRBJ2-7; CDR3: CASEGTSFYEQYF; DNA: TGTGCCAGCGAAGGGACTAGTTTCTACGAGCAGTACTTC
length: 14; size: once; V: TRBV6-6; D: -; J: TRBJ1-3; CDR3: CASRQGASGNTIYF; DNA: TGTGCCAGCAGACAGGGTGCTTCTGGAAACACCATATATTTT
length: 18; size: once; V: TRBV4-1; D: TRBD2; J: TRBJ2-1; CDR3: CASSQDPAGGVYYNEQFF; DNA: TGCGCCAGCAGCCAAGATCCGGCGGGGGGGGTCTACTACAATGAGCAGTTCTTC
length: 17; size: -; V: TRBV19; D: -; J: TRBJ1-4; CDR3: CASSMSRSLGMDEKLFF; DNA: TGTGCCAGTAGTATGAGCAGGTCGCTCGGGATGGATGAAAAACTGTTTTTT
length: 13; size: -; V: TRBV30; D: -; J: TRBJ1-2; CDR3: CAWSVNSLYGYTF; DNA: TGTGCCTGGAGTGTAAACTCTCTCTATGGCTACACCTTC
length: 17; size: -; V: TRBV11-3; D: TRBD1; J: TRBJ2-6; CDR3: CASSSGQGVSGANVLTF; DNA: TGTGCCAGCAGCTCGGGACAGGGGGTCTCTGGGGCCAACGTCCTGACTTTC
length: 13; size: once; V: TRBV15; D: -; J: TRBJ2-5; CDR3: CATSRDLGETQYF; DNA: TGTGCCACCAGCAGAGATCTAGGAGAGACCCAGTACTTC
length: 15; size: once; V: TRBV6-5; D: -; J: TRBJ1-2; CDR3: CASRAGTLPARGYTF; DNA: TGTGCCAGCAGGGCCGGGACTTTGCCTGCCCGAGGCTACACCTTC
length: 14; size: -; V: TRBV7-9; D: -; J: TRBJ1-6; CDR3: CASTPEGNNSPLHF; DNA: TGTGCCAGCACCCCGGAGGGGAATAATTCACCCCTCCACTTT
length: 14; size: -; V: TRBV7-2; D: -; J: TRBJ2-1; CDR3: CASSLAGVHREQFF; DNA: TGTGCCAGCAGCTTAGCGGGAGTTCATCGAGAGCAGTTCTTC
length: 18; size: -; V: TRBV13; D: TRBD2; J: TRBJ2-7; CDR3: CASSLREGWGLGALEQYF; DNA: TGTGCCAGCAGCTTAAGAGAGGGGTGGGGACTAGGTGCTTTGGAGCAGTACTTC
length: 17; size: few; V: TRBV9; D: -; J: TRBJ1-6; CDR3: CASSVEGSGRLSSPLHF; DNA: TGTGCCAGCAGCGTAGAGGGGTCAGGGAGGTTGAGTTCACCCCTCCACTTT